This T cell receptor beta chain originates from a study of blood T cell repertoires in COVID-19. Study-wide background: The study drew acute and convalescent COVID-19 samples from the United States, Italy and Spain. Sources were T cells, B-cell-depleted T cells, or PBMCs; the material itself was cDNA or gDNA.

Source study methods: Estimation of nucleated cell counts was performed using reference gene primer amplification. The protocol was immunoSEQ multiplex PCR, while the TCRdb copy is restricted to in-frame clones and leaves out a portion. V and J calls and clone size are given by that table; D and trimming were obtained from the DNA. The table lists about 130,000 clones, roughly four fifths of them singletons. From germline, CDR1 is SGHAT and CDR2 FQDESV (reference sequence). Trimming stripped 5 bases from V and 4 bases from J, with 17 bases between. The CDR3 runs to 16 residues. This TCR came from a woman aged 45 to 65 with acute or convalescent COVID-19. Sequenced sample: peripheral blood. The rearrangement uses TRBV11-1 and TRBJ2-2; a possible D gene is TRBD1 (5 bases). CDR3 coding DNA: TGTGCCAGCAGCCCGAGTAGGGGCTATCGCACCGGGGAGCTGTTTTTT. Translated, it gives CASSPSRGYRTGELFF. The whole variable domain, remainder taken from reference TRBV11-1 and TRBJ2-2, is EAEVAQSPRYKITEKSQAVAFWCDPISGHATLYWYRQILGQGPELLVQFQDESVVDDSQLPKDRFSAERLKGVDSTLKIQPAELGDSAMYLCASSPSRGYRTGELFFGEGSRLTVL.